The 29 T cell receptor beta chains below all came from one sample that was sequenced in a study of blood T cell repertoires in COVID-19. Generated by immunoSEQ multiplex PCR, the TCRdb table keeps only in-frame clones and is missing some. The sample includes roughly 200,000 clones, just under 90% of them seen just once. The specimen was PBMCs or T cells enriched from blood (not recorded which). All receptors come from a man aged 30 to 39 who had recovered from COVID-19.

In this sample, this clone turned up many times. This rearrangement joins TRBV5-6 to TRBJ2-2, with 7 bases aligning to TRBD2. The germline gives CDR1 SGHDT, CDR2 YYEEEE. The CDR3 is 14 amino acids. The junction had 5 bases not matched to a gene; V was cut back by 4 bases and J by 5 bases. The CDR3 reads CASSTRGVTGELFF. The CDR3 DNA sequence: TGTGCCAGCAGCACCCGGGGGGTAACCGGGGAGCTGTTTTTT. The whole variable domain, remainder taken from reference TRBV5-6 and TRBJ2-2, is DAGVTQSPTHLIKTRGQQVTLRCSPKSGHDTVSWYQQALGQGPQFIFQYYEEEERQRGNFPDRFSGHQFPNYSSELNVNALLLGDSALYLCASSTRGVTGELFFGEGSRLTVL.

This clone was recorded only once. V gene TRBV7-9 combines with J gene TRBJ1-1; 7 nucleotides line up with TRBD1. The V gene end was trimmed by 5 bases and the J gene end by 5 bases; junction bases not matched to a gene: 8. The CDR3 contains 14 residues. Germline CDR1 and CDR2: SEHNR and FQNEAQ (reference sequence). The CDR3 sequence is CASSPGTAVTEAFF. The CDR3 nucleotides are TGTGCCAGCAGCCCCGGGACAGCAGTTACTGAAGCTTTCTTT.

The chain links TRBV30 to TRBJ2-1, with TRBD2 as a possible D gene (6 bases). The CDR3 is made up of 11 amino acids. Germline V gives CDR1 GTSNPN, CDR2 SVGIG (reference sequence). Deletions cut 4 bases from V and 8 bases from J, with 9 bases between. The CDR3 sequence is CAWTGEHEQFF. The DNA for the CDR3 is TGTGCCTGGACGGGGGAGCATGAGCAGTTCTTC.

This clone was picked up one time. The chain carries TRBV29-1 and TRBJ2-1; 12 positions match TRBD2. V was pared by 4 bases and J by 4 bases, with 5 bases of the junction left unmatched. The CDR3 is 15 residues long. The V gene's germline CDR1 is SQVTM and CDR2 ANQGSEA. The CDR3 here is CSVVLAGGLYNEQFF. CDR3 nucleotides: TGCAGCGTTGTACTAGCGGGAGGACTTTACAATGAGCAGTTCTTC.

This clone was recorded only once. The rearrangement links TRBV2 to TRBJ1-2; 7 bases line up with TRBD1. Germline V gives CDR1 SNHLY, CDR2 FYNNEI. This CDR3 has 12 amino acids. Unmatched junction bases numbered 8, after V lost 8 bases and J lost 8 bases. The CDR3 loop reads CASGSYRGGYTF. The CDR3 bases are TGTGCCAGCGGCTCGTACAGGGGAGGCTACACCTTC.

The chain uses TRBV19 and TRBJ2-3, with 8 bases lining up with TRBD2. CDR1 and CDR2 from the germline V gene are LNHDA and SQIVND (reference sequence). There are 13 residues in the CDR3. With 4 bases clipped from V and 12 bases from J, the junction kept 9 bases outside the gene matches. The CDR3, as DNA: TGTGCCAGTAGTACAACGATAGCGGGGCCTCAGTATTTT. It encodes CASSTTIAGPQYF.

The chain joins TRBV2 to TRBJ1-4, with D possibly TRBD1 on 5 matching bases. This CDR3 has 15 amino acids. Trimming stripped 0 bases from V and 4 bases from J, with 9 bases between. In germline, CDR1 is SNHLY, CDR2 FYNNEI. CDR3 region: CASSEAGARNEKLFF. In DNA, the CDR3 is TGTGCCAGCAGTGAAGCAGGGGCCCGTAATGAAAAACTGTTTTTT.

CDR3 nucleotide sequence: TGTGCCTGGAGTTTGTCCAGGGGGGAGACTGAAGCTTTCTTT. Translation gives CAWSLSRGETEAFF. The genes are TRBV30 and TRBJ1-1, with TRBD1 matching 7 bases. CDR3 size: 14 residues. The germline CDR1 and CDR2 sequences are GTSNPN and SVGIG (reference sequence). Trimming took 2 bases from V and 5 from J; bases not matched to a gene: 8.

Only one count was recorded for this clone. The CDR3 loop reads CAFRDRGHCEAFF. The CDR3 bases are TGTGCCTTCCGGGACAGGGGGCATTGTGAAGCTTTCTTT. The chain is built from TRBV3-1 (or the pseudogene TRBV3-2) and TRBJ1-1, with 12 bases lining up with TRBD1. Trimming took 11 bases from V and 7 from J; bases not matched to a gene: 8. CDR1 is LGHDT and CDR2 is YNNKEL in the germline V gene (reference sequence). The CDR3 totals 13 residues.

The chain links TRBV9 to TRBJ2-7; D perhaps matches TRBD2 (5 bases). Germline V CDR1 and CDR2: SGDLS, YYNGEE. Trimming left V 0 bases short and J 4 bases short, with 8 bases between. The CDR3 length is 13 residues. The CDR3 region has the DNA TGTGCCAGCAGCGTAGCTGAGGGATACGAGCAGTACTTC. Its translation: CASSVAEGYEQYF.

The chain recombines TRBV27 with TRBJ2-7; perhaps TRBD2 as D (7 bases). The CDR3 runs 17 residues. CDR1 is MNHEY and CDR2 is SMNVEV in the germline V gene (reference sequence). Deletions cut 5 bases from V and 3 bases from J, with 23 bases between. The CDR3 DNA is TGTGCCAGCAGTCCGGGGGGATGGGGGGGCTTATTCTACGAGCAGTACTTC. Its translation: CASSPGGWGGLFYEQYF.

The chain has TRBV4-3 and TRBJ2-3; 7 bases line up with TRBD2. The CDR3 covers 17 residues. Trimming removed 0 bases from V and 0 bases from J; junction bases left unmatched: 6. Germline CDR1 reads LGHNA; CDR2 reads YSLEER. CDR3 sequence: CASSQDPGGLSTDTQYF. In nucleotides, the CDR3 is TGCGCCAGCAGCCAAGATCCCGGGGGACTAAGCACAGATACGCAGTATTTT.

The chain joins TRBV5-4 to TRBJ1-5; 7 nucleotides match TRBD1. Germline assignment: CDR1 SGHNT and CDR2 YYREEE (reference sequence). V lost 4 bases and J lost 5; bases outside the gene matches: 12. The CDR3 covers 16 residues. The CDR3 DNA reads as TGTGCCAGCAGCCGTCCCGACAGGGAGGTTCATCAGCCCCAGCATTTT. Its protein is CASSRPDREVHQPQHF.

The V gene is TRBV7-9, the J gene TRBJ2-1, with D hard to call. Per germline, CDR1 SEHNR and CDR2 FQNEAQ (reference sequence). Between the trimmed V and J ends, which lost 1 base and 6 bases, there was a span of 7 bases. The CDR3 runs to 13 residues. The CDR3 loop reads CASSLVPSNEQFF. CDR3 sequence (DNA): TGTGCCAGCAGCTTAGTACCCAGCAATGAGCAGTTCTTC.

V gene TRBV19 combines with J gene TRBJ2-5, with TRBD2 matching over 9 bases. The CDR3 length is 21 residues. J gave up 3 bases and V 0 bases, and 20 bases lay outside the gene matches. Germline assignment: CDR1 LNHDA and CDR2 SQIVND (reference sequence). The CDR3, as DNA: TGTGCCAGTAGTATAGATCCCCCCGGGAGATTGGGACTAGCTCTAGAAGAGACCCAGTACTTC. It yields the protein CASSIDPPGRLGLALEETQYF.

The genes are TRBV30 and TRBJ1-4; possibly TRBD1 for D (5 bases). Germline CDR1 GTSNPN, CDR2 SVGIG (reference sequence). Between the trimmed V and J ends, which lost 0 bases and 5 bases, there was a span of 13 bases. The CDR3 contains 15 residues. CDR3 in amino acids: CAWSVLRGPNEKLFF. CDR3 nucleotides: TGTGCCTGGAGTGTACTAAGGGGCCCCAATGAAAAACTGTTTTTT.

The chain links TRBV15 to TRBJ2-1; TRBD2 aligns across 10 bases. The junction had 5 bases not matched to a gene; V was cut back by 0 bases and J by 9 bases. CDR3 length: 15 amino acids. Germline lookup yields CDR1 LNHNV and CDR2 YYDKDF (reference sequence). The CDR3 bases are TGTGCCACCAGCAGAGATGCTAGCGGGAGCGGTGAGCAGTTCTTC. This sequence encodes CATSRDASGSGEQFF.

The rearrangement links TRBV15 to TRBJ2-7; unclear D gene. The germline V gene encodes CDR1 LNHNV and CDR2 YYDKDF (reference sequence). Trimming removed 3 bases from V and 3 bases from J, with 9 bases in between. The CDR3 is 13 residues long. The CDR3 is CATSSLPNYEQYF. Here the CDR3 DNA reads TGTGCCACCAGCAGCCTCCCTAACTACGAGCAGTACTTC. Drawing the rest from reference TRBV15 and TRBJ2-7, the complete variable domain is DAMVIQNPRYQVTQFGKPVTLSCSQTLNHNVMYWYQQKSSQAPKLLFHYYDKDFNNEADTPDNFQSRRPNTSFCFLDIRSPGLGDTAMYLCATSSLPNYEQYFGPGTRLTVT.

V gene TRBV7-2 combines with J gene TRBJ2-7; D unresolved. The V end lost 1 base, the J end lost 1 base, and 8 bases lay between the germline ends. CDR1 and CDR2 (germline): SGHTA, FQGNSA. This CDR3 spans 14 amino acids. The CDR3 coding sequence is TGTGCCAGCAGCTTAGAGTCGAGTTCCTACGAGCAGTACTTC. It codes for CASSLESSSYEQYF.

The V call is TRBV7-9, the J call TRBJ1-1; TRBD1 agrees at 10 bases. The germline V gene encodes CDR1 SEHNR and CDR2 FQNEAQ (reference sequence). With 2 bases clipped from V and 4 bases from J, the junction kept 10 bases outside the gene matches. This CDR3 is 17 amino acids long. The CDR3 DNA reads as TGTGCCAGCAGCTTACGCCCCGGGACAGGGGTTTCCACTGAAGCTTTCTTT. It translates to CASSLRPGTGVSTEAFF.

The chain uses TRBV3-1 (or the pseudogene TRBV3-2) and TRBJ2-7; 7 nucleotides agree with TRBD1. Per the germline V gene, CDR1 is LGHDT and CDR2 is YNNKEL (reference sequence). The CDR3 loop spans 14 amino acids. After removal of 4 bases from V and 5 bases from J, the junction contained 8 bases not matched to a gene. The CDR3 DNA follows: TGTGCCAGCAGCCTTTCGACAGGGCGGGACGAGCAGTACTTC. It is translated as CASSLSTGRDEQYF.

This chain connects TRBV5-1 to TRBJ1-4; 9 bases map to TRBD1. Losses at the gene ends were 5 bases for V and 2 bases for J; bases not matched to a gene: 7. There are 16 residues in the CDR3. Looked up from germline, CDR1 is SGHRS and CDR2 is YFSETQ. CDR3 residues: CASRLTGGATNEKLFF. CDR3 bases: TGCGCCAGCAGACTCACAGGGGGCGCGACTAATGAAAAACTGTTTTTT.

V and J are TRBV4-1 and TRBJ1-2; perhaps TRBD1 as D (5 bases). CDR3 size: 16 residues. Trimming took 0 bases from V and 2 from J, leaving 13 bases between them. In germline, CDR1 is MGHRA, CDR2 YSYEKL. As DNA, the CDR3 is TGCGCCAGCAGCCAAGATTTGGCAGGGAGGAACTATGGCTACACCTTC. It encodes CASSQDLAGRNYGYTF.

This chain connects TRBV6-6 to TRBJ1-2; no clear D. Germline V gene data show CDR1 as MNHNY and CDR2 as SVGAGI (reference sequence). CDR3 length equals 14 residues. V shed 2 bases and J shed 4 bases, with 11 bases lying between them. CDR3: CASSYNAQIYGYTF. The CDR3, as DNA: TGTGCCAGCAGTTACAACGCACAGATCTATGGCTACACCTTC.

This chain connects TRBV27 to TRBJ2-7, with D maybe TRBD2 (6 bases). V was clipped by 5 bases and J by 5 bases, with 19 bases between them. The germline V gene encodes CDR1 MNHEY and CDR2 SMNVEV (reference sequence). The CDR3 length is 15 residues. The CDR3 region is CASSPLGRDSDEQYF. Here the CDR3 DNA reads TGTGCCAGCAGTCCCCTCGGGCGGGATAGCGACGAGCAGTACTTC.

V and J are TRBV19 and TRBJ1-5; the D gene is possibly TRBD1 (6 bases). The ends were cut back, 5 bases at V and 0 bases at J, with 14 bases in the middle. The CDR3 is 16 residues long. Germline values: CDR1 LNHDA, CDR2 SQIVND (reference sequence). The CDR3 DNA reads as TGTGCCAGTAGTGCCCCGGACAGAAATAGCAATCAGCCCCAGCATTTT. Translating gives CASSAPDRNSNQPQHF.

The chain couples TRBV5-6 to TRBJ1-5, with 10 bases identical to TRBD1. The junction had 6 bases not matched to a gene; V was cut back by 0 bases and J by 6 bases. The CDR3 spans 16 residues. Germline V gene data show CDR1 as SGHDT and CDR2 as YYEEEE. The CDR3 DNA reads TGTGCCAGCAGCTTGGGGACAGGGGGATCGTTTCAGCCCCAGCATTTT. Amino acids: CASSLGTGGSFQPQHF.

The chain carries TRBV6-5 and TRBJ1-1; a weak D match, TRBD1 (6 bases). The V gene's germline CDR1 is MNHEY and CDR2 SVGAGI. V was trimmed by 7 bases and J by 4 bases, leaving 10 bases between them. The CDR3 covers 12 residues. CDR3 sequence reads: CASTQGVTEAFF. CDR3 nucleotides: TGTGCCAGCACACAGGGAGTCACTGAAGCTTTCTTT.

The chain recombines TRBV7-8 with TRBJ2-3, with 12 nucleotides matching TRBD2. Germline CDR1 SGHVS, CDR2 FQNEAQ. The CDR3 covers 14 residues. The junction had 2 bases not matched to a gene; V was cut back by 4 bases and J by 6 bases. CDR3 DNA: TGTGCCAGCAGCTCTAGCGGGAGGGCCGATACGCAGTATTTT. Encoded protein: CASSSSGRADTQYF.